Below are 30 T cell receptor beta chains sequenced from a single sample in a study of T cell changes during pregnancy in multiple sclerosis. Sequencing used immunoSEQ multiplex PCR; TCRdb keeps in-frame clones, though not all of them. The repertoire holds around 42,000 clones, with about 91% as singletons. The sequences come from CD4+ T cells from peripheral blood mononuclear cells, collected in the second trimester of pregnancy. The receptors shown here come from a female donor in good health, enrolled as a control in a pregnancy study.

This chain joins TRBV16 and TRBJ1-1; 7 nucleotides agree with TRBD1. V lost 6 bases to trimming and J lost 3 bases; unmatched junction nucleotides: 10. CDR1 is KGHSY, CDR2 FQNENV, per germline. The CDR3 contains 15 residues. This chain's CDR3 is CASRGTGAVYTEAFF. The CDR3 nucleotides are TGTGCCAGCAGAGGAACAGGGGCTGTGTACACTGAAGCTTTCTTT.

This sequence joins TRBV4-2 and TRBJ1-1; tentative D call: TRBD1 (5 bases). This CDR3 is built from 15 residues. Germline V gene data show CDR1 as LGHNA and CDR2 as YNFKEQ. Trimming stripped 0 bases from V and 1 base from J, with 9 bases between. CDR3 DNA: TGTGCCAGCAGCCAAGACAACGGACAGAACACTGAAGCTTTCTTT. Translating gives CASSQDNGQNTEAFF.

The chain combines TRBV7-6 with TRBJ2-7; D is possibly TRBD2 (5 bases). The length of the CDR3 is 16 residues. The germline V and J ends were trimmed by 2 bases and 5 bases, with 19 bases remaining between them. Germline CDR1 reads SGHVS; CDR2 reads FNYEAQ. In DNA, the CDR3 is TGTGCCAGCAGCTTACGGGCGGGCGACTATCGTAACGAGCAGTACTTC. Translating it yields CASSLRAGDYRNEQYF.

The chain is built from TRBV29-1 and TRBJ1-2; 10 bases line up with TRBD1. Germline V gene sequence: CDR1 SQVTM, CDR2 ANQGSEA. V trimming: 7 bases; J trimming: 0 bases; junction bases outside the gene matches: 8. The CDR3 runs 15 residues. This CDR3 reads CSADRGHGANYGYTF. In DNA form, the CDR3 reads TGCAGCGCTGACAGGGGGCATGGGGCTAACTATGGCTACACCTTC. The full variable domain, with the rest looked up from reference TRBV29-1 and TRBJ1-2, is SAVISQKPSRDICQRGTSLTIQCQVDSQVTMMFWYRQQPGQSLTLIATANQGSEATYESGFVIDKFPISRPNLTFSTLTVSNMSPEDSSIYLCSADRGHGANYGYTFGSGTRLTVV.

The chain uses TRBV2 and TRBJ2-7; tentative D call: TRBD2 (6 bases). The germline V and J ends were trimmed by 2 bases and 3 bases, with 11 bases remaining between them. The CDR3 contains 14 residues. Germline V CDR1 and CDR2: SNHLY, FYNNEI. The CDR3 DNA reads TGTGCCAGCAGTGAATCCGGGGGAGGCTACGAGCAGTACTTC. Protein sequence: CASSESGGGYEQYF.

The rearrangement joins TRBV28 to TRBJ2-1, with a weak D call TRBD2 (6 bases). Trimming stripped 5 bases from V and 14 bases from J, with 22 bases between. The CDR3 sequence is 14 residues long. Germline V lookup: CDR1 MDHEN, CDR2 SYDVKM. Written as DNA, the CDR3 is TGTGCCAGCAGTCCCCCCGGGACTCCGCTCAGTGAGTTCTTC. Translating gives CASSPPGTPLSEFF.

The genes are TRBV27 and TRBJ2-1, with 8 bases matching TRBD1. CDR3 length: 15 amino acids. After removal of 1 base from V and 6 bases from J, the junction contained 5 bases not matched to a gene. The germline V gene encodes CDR1 MNHEY and CDR2 SMNVEV (reference sequence). The CDR3 loop is CASSLFRDRSNEQFF. The CDR3 DNA follows: TGTGCCAGCAGTTTATTTCGGGACAGGAGCAATGAGCAGTTCTTC.

This chain uses TRBV7-2 with TRBJ2-2; 9 bases are a match to TRBD2. Losses at the gene ends were 5 bases for V and 7 bases for J; bases not matched to a gene: 5. CDR1 and CDR2 (germline): SGHTA, FQGNSA. This CDR3 contains 14 residues. CDR3 sequence: CASSRGGGNGELFF. DNA for the CDR3: TGTGCCAGCAGCCGCGGGGGGGGGAACGGGGAGCTGTTTTTT.

The chain carries TRBV5-1 and TRBJ2-3; tentatively, D is TRBD1 (5 bases). This CDR3 spans 13 amino acids. Trimming pared 4 bases from V and 1 base from J, leaving 7 bases between. Germline V gene data show CDR1 as SGHRS and CDR2 as YFSETQ. The CDR3 is CASSEGGTDTQYF. Written as DNA, the CDR3 is TGCGCCAGCAGCGAAGGGGGCACAGATACGCAGTATTTT. The full variable domain, with the rest looked up from reference TRBV5-1 and TRBJ2-3, is KAGVTQTPRYLIKTRGQQVTLSCSPISGHRSVSWYQQTPGQGLQFLFEYFSETQRNKGNFPGRFSGRQFSNSRSEMNVSTLELGDSALYLCASSEGGTDTQYFGPGTRLTVL.

The V gene is TRBV4-2, the J gene TRBJ2-3; 10 bases are shared with TRBD2. J lost 4 bases, V lost 0 bases, and 7 bases had no gene match. Germline V gives CDR1 LGHNA, CDR2 YNFKEQ. The CDR3 totals 17 residues. This CDR3 reads CASSQDQASGGADTQYF. Here the CDR3 DNA reads TGTGCCAGCAGCCAAGATCAGGCTAGCGGGGGCGCAGATACGCAGTATTTT.

The chain has TRBV4-3 and TRBJ1-2, with 7 bases identical to TRBD1. This CDR3 comprises 14 residues. V shed 4 bases, J shed 4 bases, and the junction held 6 bases outside the gene matches. The germline CDR1 and CDR2 sequences are LGHNA and YSLEER. The CDR3, as DNA: TGCGCCAGCAGCCGAGAGACAGGGTCCTATGGCTACACCTTC. Translation: CASSRETGSYGYTF.

This chain uses TRBV5-4 with TRBJ2-5; 7 bases fit TRBD1. CDR1 and CDR2 from the germline V gene are SGHNT and YYREEE (reference sequence). Trimming took 2 bases from V and 2 from J; bases not matched to a gene: 6. This CDR3 contains 15 residues. The CDR3 nucleotides are TGTGCCAGCAGCTTTTCAGGGGGACCGCAAGAGACCCAGTACTTC. Its translation: CASSFSGGPQETQYF.

The chain recombines TRBV7-3 with TRBJ2-5, with TRBD1 identical over 8 bases. The ends lost 5 bases at V and 5 bases at J; junction bases unmatched: 7. CDR1 is SGHTA and CDR2 is FQGTGA in the germline V gene. The CDR3 runs 14 residues. DNA of the CDR3: TGTGCCAGCAGCACAACAGGGGGGTCGGAGACCCAGTACTTC. Translation: CASSTTGGSETQYF.

The chain employs TRBV9 and TRBJ2-2, with a tentative D call TRBD2 (6 bases). The CDR3 loop spans 15 amino acids. Germline CDR1 reads SGDLS; CDR2 reads YYNGEE. V gave up 2 bases and J gave up 1 base, with 9 bases separating them. The CDR3 region has the DNA TGTGCCAGCAGCGTGGATAGCGGGAACACCGGGGAGCTGTTTTTT. Amino acids: CASSVDSGNTGELFF.

The chain joins TRBV29-1 to TRBJ1-4; TRBD1 agrees at 11 bases. With V trimmed by 3 bases and J by 7 bases, 1 base remained unmatched. Germline V CDR1 and CDR2: SQVTM, ANQGSEA. This CDR3 is 13 amino acids long. The CDR3 region is CSVEGTGGEKLFF. CDR3 nucleotides: TGCAGCGTTGAGGGGACAGGGGGTGAAAAACTGTTTTTT.

The V gene is TRBV7-6, the J gene TRBJ2-7; tentative D call: TRBD1 (6 bases). Germline V gives CDR1 SGHVS, CDR2 FNYEAQ. Trimming left V 9 bases short and J 2 bases short, with 14 bases between. The CDR3 runs to 13 residues. CDR3 residues: CASGQGPTYEQYF. As DNA, the CDR3 is TGTGCCAGTGGCCAGGGGCCAACCTACGAGCAGTACTTC.

The chain recombines TRBV7-6 with TRBJ2-1, with 7 nucleotides matching TRBD2. With 4 bases clipped from V and 7 bases from J, the junction kept 10 bases outside the gene matches. The CDR3 is made up of 15 amino acids. CDR1 and CDR2 from the germline V gene are SGHVS and FNYEAQ. The CDR3 DNA reads as TGTGCCAGCAGCTCGGGACTATCCCCACCGAATGAGCAGTTCTTC. This gives the protein CASSSGLSPPNEQFF.

The chain carries TRBV6-5 and TRBJ1-3, with TRBD1 as a possible D gene (5 bases). CDR1 and CDR2 from the germline V gene are MNHEY and SVGAGI. The CDR3 length is 15 residues. V lost 0 bases and J lost 7, with 13 bases in between. CDR3 DNA sequence: TGTGCCAGCAGTTACTCCCAGAAGAAGGGGAACACCATATATTTT. The encoded protein is CASSYSQKKGNTIYF.

The gene calls are TRBV19 and TRBJ1-2, with D tentatively TRBD1 (5 bases). Germline CDR1 LNHDA, CDR2 SQIVND (reference sequence). With 6 bases removed from V and 3 bases from J, the gap between germline ends came to 8 bases. The CDR3 runs 12 residues. The CDR3 region has the DNA TGTGCCAGTAGCGGACACGACTATGGCTACACCTTC. It specifies CASSGHDYGYTF.

The chain uses TRBV15 and TRBJ1-6; D is perhaps TRBD1 (5 bases). V shed 0 bases and J shed 10 bases, with 10 bases lying between them. Germline loops: CDR1 LNHNV, CDR2 YYDKDF (reference sequence). There are 14 residues in the CDR3. This chain's CDR3 is CATSRDKRGSPLHF. Here the CDR3 DNA reads TGTGCCACCAGCAGAGATAAAAGGGGATCACCCCTCCACTTT.

The genes are TRBV28 and TRBJ2-2; 11 bases are a match to TRBD1. The CDR3 sequence is 17 residues long. The ends lost 6 bases at V and 3 bases at J; junction bases unmatched: 9. Germline lookup yields CDR1 MDHEN and CDR2 SYDVKM. CDR3 sequence: CASSSGQGADDTGELFF. The CDR3 DNA sequence: TGTGCCAGCAGCTCCGGACAGGGGGCAGACGACACCGGGGAGCTGTTTTTT.

This clone was seen only once. This chain uses TRBV2 with TRBJ2-1; a possible D gene is TRBD1 (8 bases). V was cut by 6 bases and J by 9 bases, with 21 bases left in between. There are 15 residues in the CDR3. In germline, CDR1 is SNHLY, CDR2 FYNNEI. DNA of the CDR3: TGTGCCAGCAGCCCGAGAGCGGGACAGGCCGGTGAGCAGTTCTTC. Its translation: CASSPRAGQAGEQFF.

This chain links TRBV10-3 with TRBJ1-5, with TRBD1 as a possible D gene (5 bases). CDR1 is ENHRY and CDR2 is SYGVKD in the germline V gene. This CDR3 has 16 residues. The germline V and J ends were trimmed by 0 bases and 6 bases, with 15 bases remaining between them. The DNA of the CDR3 is TGTGCCATCAGTGAGTCGCAGGCCGTAGGGGTTCAGCCCCAGCATTTT. Amino acids: CAISESQAVGVQPQHF.

The V and J genes are TRBV5-6 and TRBJ1-5; tentatively, D is TRBD1 (5 bases). Trimming took off 1 base at V and 1 base at J, with 12 bases between the two ends. Germline V gives CDR1 SGHDT, CDR2 YYEEEE. CDR3 length: 16 amino acids. CDR3 DNA sequence: TGTGCCAGCAGCTTGCTTGACAGAGGAAGCAATCAGCCCCAGCATTTT. As protein: CASSLLDRGSNQPQHF.

This chain connects TRBV5-1 to TRBJ2-7, with D possibly matching TRBD1 (6 bases). The CDR3 totals 13 residues. Trimming cost V 3 bases and J 3 bases, with 10 bases left between them. CDR1 and CDR2 (germline): SGHRS, YFSETQ. CDR3 sequence reads: CASSSQQGYEQYF. The CDR3 DNA is TGCGCCAGCAGCTCTCAACAGGGCTACGAGCAGTACTTC.

The table lists this clone with a few counts. The chain is built from TRBV5-1 and TRBJ1-1; TRBD1 aligns across 7 bases. The germline gives CDR1 SGHRS, CDR2 YFSETQ. The V and J ends lost 3 bases and 7 bases, in that order; junction bases with no gene match: 6. CDR3 size: 13 residues. The CDR3 DNA is TGCGCCAGCAGCTCACAGGGGTCTGGTGAAGCTTTCTTT. The encoded protein is CASSSQGSGEAFF.

This rearrangement joins TRBV28 to TRBJ1-1; 7 nucleotides line up with TRBD1. The CDR3 is 14 amino acids. V was clipped by 6 bases and J by 4 bases; unmatched bases: 8. Germline V lookup: CDR1 MDHEN, CDR2 SYDVKM. The CDR3 bases are TGTGCCAGCAGAGCGAATCCAGGGGGCACTGAAGCTTTCTTT. Translation: CASRANPGGTEAFF.

The V and J genes are TRBV6-6 and TRBJ1-1; no clear D. CDR3 length: 14 residues. Deletions cut 6 bases from V and 4 bases from J, with 15 bases between. Germline values: CDR1 MNHNY, CDR2 SVGAGI (reference sequence). CDR3 sequence: CASRRREGPTEAFF. CDR3 DNA sequence: TGTGCCAGCAGGAGGAGGGAAGGACCCACTGAAGCTTTCTTT.

V usage is TRBV2 and J usage is TRBJ1-3, with D tentatively TRBD1 (5 bases). This CDR3 is 16 amino acids long. Germline V gives CDR1 SNHLY, CDR2 FYNNEI. Trimming cost V 7 bases and J 9 bases, with 25 bases left between them. The DNA of the CDR3 is TGTGCCAGCACGCGGGAATACGGGCAGGGAGTGGGCACCATATATTTT. Translation gives CASTREYGQGVGTIYF.

The V and J genes are TRBV7-9 and TRBJ2-3; 9 nucleotides match TRBD1. In germline, CDR1 is SEHNR, CDR2 FQNEAQ (reference sequence). The CDR3 has 16 residues. Trimming cost V 5 bases and J 2 bases; bases outside gene matches: 8. The CDR3 here is CASSRRRDRDTDTQYF. The CDR3 nucleotides are TGTGCCAGCAGCAGACGCCGGGACAGGGACACAGATACGCAGTATTTT.